These T cell receptor beta chains were read from a single sample in a study of beta chain features in type 1 diabetes. Clones were read by immunoSEQ multiplex PCR, and TCRdb kept only the in-frame ones, dropping some. The sample shows fewer than 150,000 clones, 6% to 7.5% of them seen only once. The sequencing input was central memory CD4+ T cells from blood. These receptors all stem from a woman aged 25 to 39 in good health. The conserved cysteine and the conserved F or W are not part of the CDR3 here. The D gene is left open where the match is weak.

v_call	d_call	j_call	cdr3_aa
TRBV9	.	TRBJ2-1	ASSAHMGLYNEQF
TRBV6-6	.	TRBJ2-1	ASNKGGEQF
TRBV19	TRBD1	TRBJ1-5	ATDQTGTGAQPQH
TRBV30	.	TRBJ2-5	AWRLGVATQY
TRBV6-6	TRBD1	TRBJ1-1	ASDPGDREFTEAF
TRBV7-9	TRBD2	TRBJ2-5	ASQGGRLFEETQY
TRBV28	TRBD2	TRBJ2-3	ASSPHPGTSGRATDTQY
TRBV9	TRBD1	TRBJ2-6	ASSEGTGGFGANVLT
TRBV7-2	.	TRBJ2-7	ASSLIPAGFGEQY
TRBV27	TRBD2	TRBJ2-1	ASSSGVAGGYNEQF
TRBV4-2	TRBD2	TRBJ2-3	ASSQDQREGTDTQY
TRBV28	TRBD1	TRBJ2-1	ASSRPTGATNEQF
TRBV21-1	.	TRBJ2-7	ASSNGGRAYEQY
TRBV11-2	.	TRBJ2-5	ASSPKTSLNSLETQY
TRBV6-6	TRBD2	TRBJ2-2	ASSYRAGPSGELF
TRBV7-9	TRBD2	TRBJ2-1	ASSLGTSGDNEQF
TRBV11-2	.	TRBJ1-1	ASSLASVAF
TRBV7-2	TRBD2	TRBJ2-5	ASRARSSGQETQY
TRBV4-3	.	TRBJ2-7	ASSQDPGDGTYEQY
TRBV18	TRBD2	TRBJ2-5	ASSPTSGRLQETQY
TRBV5-4	TRBD2	TRBJ2-1	ASSQDPPMSGRINEQF
TRBV7-8	.	TRBJ2-7	ASSLVERGSQY
TRBV5-5	TRBD1	TRBJ1-5	ASSPSGGQGIQPQH
TRBV4-3	.	TRBJ2-3	ASSQDLFRNTDTQY
TRBV18	.	TRBJ2-7	ASSPVQTAYEQY
TRBV27	TRBD1	TRBJ1-5	ASSSGTGKSNQPQH
TRBV7-9	TRBD1	TRBJ2-2	ASTTDRGQGANTGELF
TRBV30	TRBD1	TRBJ1-4	AWRRQGWTNEKLF
TRBV4-3	.	TRBJ2-3	ASSQDPKTGADTQY
TRBV5-6	TRBD1	TRBJ1-5	ASSPRWGQRSNQPQH
TRBV7-2	.	TRBJ2-1	ASSFGGSTNEQF